This entry lists 31 T cell receptor beta chains sequenced from one sample in a study of T cell responses to AZD1222 COVID-19 vaccine. Clones were sequenced by immunoSEQ multiplex PCR, and TCRdb holds only the in-frame ones, with some missing. The sample consists of some 170,000 clones, roughly nine tenths of them appearing once. Here the sequenced sample was peripheral blood, taken on day 0 of AZD1222 vaccination. These TCRs come from an adult in good health.

The chain is built from TRBV27 and TRBJ2-5; D unclear. Germline lookup yields CDR1 MNHEY and CDR2 SMNVEV (reference sequence). V lost 6 bases and J lost 7, with 21 bases in between. The CDR3 spans 15 residues. The CDR3 nucleotides read TGTGCCAGCAGCGACCTCCCAATGGGCGCAGGGACCCAGTACTTC. As protein: CASSDLPMGAGTQYF.

The chain couples TRBV10-3 to TRBJ1-6, with 7 bases aligning to TRBD1. J lost 8 bases, V lost 6 bases, and 10 bases had no gene match. Germline V CDR1 and CDR2: ENHRY, SYGVKD. The CDR3 is made up of 15 amino acids. The CDR3 loop is CAISDRTGRDSPLHF. The CDR3 DNA reads as TGTGCCATCAGCGATAGGACAGGTCGGGATTCACCCCTCCACTTT.

The chain couples TRBV18 to TRBJ1-1; D not certain. The CDR3 runs to 12 residues. Germline loops: CDR1 KGHSH, CDR2 LQKENI. Trimming stripped 2 bases from V and 5 bases from J, with 6 bases between. CDR3 coding DNA: TGTGCCAGCTCACCATCGCGAACTGAAGCTTTCTTT. Protein product: CASSPSRTEAFF.

The rearrangement joins TRBV21-1 to TRBJ2-7; the table assigns TRBD1, which was not confirmed against the DNA. TRBV21-1 corresponds to a pseudogene. The CDR3 covers 14 residues. The CDR3 region is CASSNRSGGREQYV. The CDR3 region has the DNA TGTGCCAGCAGCAACCGATCAGGGGGCAGGGAGCAGTACGTC.

The J gene is TRBJ2-1, the V gene TRBV24-1; 8 bases map to TRBD1. Germline V gives CDR1 KGHDR, CDR2 SFDVKD. There are 15 residues in the CDR3. Germline trimming cut 6 bases from V and 9 bases from J; bases unmatched to any gene: 12. In DNA form, the CDR3 reads TGTGCCACCAGTCAGGCCAGGGGGCGAATAGGTGAGCAGTTCTTC. This sequence encodes CATSQARGRIGEQFF.

The V call is TRBV5-5, the J call TRBJ1-1, with D maybe TRBD1 (6 bases). The CDR3 is 15 amino acids. Trimming removed 0 bases at V and 2 bases at J, with 11 bases between. Looked up from germline, CDR1 is SGHKS and CDR2 is YYEKEE (reference sequence). CDR3 region: CASSLVGQTNTEAFF. The CDR3, as DNA: TGTGCCAGCAGCTTGGTCGGACAGACAAACACTGAAGCTTTCTTT.

The rearrangement links TRBV2 to TRBJ2-7, with 9 positions matching TRBD2. V dropped 7 bases and J dropped 6; count of bases not matched to a gene: 4. The CDR3 length is 12 residues. Looked up from germline, CDR1 is SNHLY and CDR2 is FYNNEI. CDR3 sequence: CASIRTSAEQYF. The CDR3 region has the DNA TGTGCCAGCATCCGGACTAGCGCCGAGCAGTACTTC.

The V and J genes are TRBV13 and TRBJ1-2, with TRBD1 matching over 10 bases. The germline gives CDR1 PRHDT, CDR2 FYEKMQ (reference sequence). This CDR3 has 13 amino acids. Unmatched junction bases numbered 5, after V lost 5 bases and J lost 8 bases. CDR3 in amino acids: CASSLRDRGGYTF. CDR3 bases: TGTGCCAGCAGCCTAAGGGACAGGGGCGGCTACACCTTC.

The table lists this clone with a few counts. The J gene is TRBJ2-1, the V gene TRBV6-2 or TRBV6-3, with 7 bases identical to TRBD1. Germline V lookup: CDR1 MNHEY, CDR2 SVGEGT. The CDR3 covers 16 residues. J gave up 4 bases and V 5 bases, and 11 bases lay outside the gene matches. The DNA for the CDR3 is TGTGCCAGCAGTACCAGACAGGGATTGGGTTACAATGAGCAGTTCTTC. This sequence encodes CASSTRQGLGYNEQFF.

The chain couples TRBV11-2 to TRBJ1-2, with D possibly being TRBD1 (6 bases). V lost 6 bases and J 2 bases, leaving 13 bases between the germline ends. The CDR3 is 14 residues long. The germline V gene encodes CDR1 SGHAT and CDR2 FQNNGV. The CDR3 nucleotides are TGTGCCAGCAGTTTTCAACAGGGCAACTATGGCTACACCTTC. Its translation: CASSFQQGNYGYTF.

The rearrangement links TRBV18 to TRBJ1-2; TRBD1 agrees at 7 bases. From germline, CDR1 is KGHSH and CDR2 LQKENI. The CDR3 consists of 15 residues. J lost 4 bases, V lost 1 base, and 6 bases had no gene match. CDR3 nucleotides: TGTGCCAGCTCACCACGGGAGGGGGCGAGCTATGGCTACACCTTC. It yields the protein CASSPREGASYGYTF.

A single count supports this clone. The chain recombines TRBV28 with TRBJ1-5, with a weak D call TRBD1 (5 bases). The CDR3 extends over 13 amino acids. V lost 4 bases and J 9 bases, leaving 13 bases between the germline ends. CDR1 and CDR2 (germline): MDHEN, SYDVKM. The CDR3 region has the DNA TGTGCCAGCAGTTCAGGGACCATAGGGCCCCAGCATTTT. Translating it yields CASSSGTIGPQHF.

This chain links TRBV13 with TRBJ2-2, with 9 positions matching TRBD2. This CDR3 region has 17 residues. The V segment lost 4 bases and the J segment 8 bases; nucleotides outside the gene matches: 14. The germline CDR1 and CDR2 sequences are PRHDT and FYEKMQ (reference sequence). The DNA of the CDR3 is TGTGCCAGCAGCTCCCTCGGGGGGAGCGGGGGGACAGGGGAGCTGTTTTTT. It encodes CASSSLGGSGGTGELFF.

The genes are TRBV7-9 and TRBJ1-6; D remains unclear. Germline V gene lookup returns CDR1 SEHNR and CDR2 FQNEAQ (reference sequence). The CDR3 contains 14 residues. V lost 6 bases and J lost 4, with 10 bases in between. CDR3 in amino acids: CASSTTEYNSPLHF. In DNA, the CDR3 is TGTGCCAGCAGTACGACCGAGTATAATTCACCCCTCCACTTT.

The chain combines TRBV18 with TRBJ2-1; 9 bases align to TRBD1. The trim removed 6 bases at V and 4 bases at J, leaving 7 bases unmatched. Germline V gene lookup returns CDR1 KGHSH and CDR2 LQKENI. The CDR3 length is 15 residues. The CDR3 DNA reads TGTGCCAGCTCCCGTGGACAGGGGATTTACAATGAGCAGTTCTTC. It encodes CASSRGQGIYNEQFF.

The gene calls are TRBV6-2 or TRBV6-3 and TRBJ2-3; D remains ambiguous. Looked up from germline, CDR1 is MNHEY and CDR2 is SVGEGT. V was shortened by 3 bases and J by 3 bases, with 4 bases between the two germline ends. The CDR3 is 12 amino acids. CDR3 protein: CASSYMTDTQYF. The CDR3 DNA reads TGTGCCAGCAGTTATATGACAGATACGCAGTATTTT.

This clone was counted between two and nine times. The chain employs TRBV5-1 and TRBJ1-2; TRBD1 aligns across 10 bases. Germline V gene data show CDR1 as SGHRS and CDR2 as YFSETQ. The CDR3 covers 15 residues. V shed 1 base and J 6 bases; nucleotides not matched to a gene: 6. CDR3 in amino acids: CASSLTPGQGNGYTF. The CDR3 coding sequence is TGCGCCAGCAGCTTGACCCCGGGACAGGGGAATGGCTACACCTTC.

V usage is TRBV6-5 and J usage is TRBJ2-5; D unclear. This CDR3 contains 15 residues. V lost 3 bases and J lost 0, with 11 bases in between. Per germline, CDR1 MNHEY and CDR2 SVGAGI. CDR3 sequence: CASSYGTMYQETQYF. CDR3 sequence (DNA): TGTGCCAGCAGTTATGGCACCATGTACCAAGAGACCCAGTACTTC.

The V gene is TRBV24-1, the J gene TRBJ1-2; 9 nucleotides match TRBD1. The germline CDR1 and CDR2 sequences are KGHDR and SFDVKD. The CDR3 runs 15 residues. The junction had 10 bases not matched to a gene; V was cut back by 5 bases and J by 7 bases. The chain's CDR3 is CATSADGTGQGGYTF. The CDR3 bases are TGTGCCACCAGTGCGGATGGGACAGGGCAGGGTGGCTACACCTTC.

This clone was recorded once. The rearrangement uses TRBV10-1 and TRBJ2-3; no clear D gene. Trimming left V 5 bases short and J 2 bases short, with 11 bases between. This CDR3 region has 14 residues. Germline CDR1 reads WNHNN; CDR2 reads SYGVQD (reference sequence). CDR3 protein: CASSYSRPTDTQYF. The CDR3 nucleotides are TGCGCCAGCAGTTACAGCAGGCCCACAGATACGCAGTATTTT.

V usage is TRBV14 and J usage is TRBJ1-2; D is unclear. The CDR3 runs to 11 residues. Germline V gives CDR1 SGHDN, CDR2 FVKESK. Trimming took 1 base from V and 5 from J, leaving 2 bases between them. CDR3 coding DNA: TGTGCCAGCAGCCAAGGTTATGGCTACACCTTC. This sequence encodes CASSQGYGYTF.

V gene TRBV5-4 combines with J gene TRBJ2-2; D might be TRBD1 (5 bases). Germline V lookup: CDR1 SGHNT, CDR2 YYREEE (reference sequence). The CDR3 length is 16 residues. The V end was cut by 0 bases, the J end by 10 bases, with 19 bases between. The DNA for the CDR3 is TGTGCCAGCAGCTTGGCCGGGTTGGAAGGGGCCGCGGAGCTGTTTTTT. Translated, it gives CASSLAGLEGAAELFF.

The gene calls are TRBV28 and TRBJ1-5; D remains unclear. Trimming pared 6 bases from V and 0 bases from J, leaving 15 bases between. Germline-derived CDR1 and CDR2 are MDHEN and SYDVKM. The CDR3 spans 16 residues. This CDR3 is CASRGWPIYSNQPQHF. Here the CDR3 DNA reads TGTGCCAGCAGAGGATGGCCGATTTATAGCAATCAGCCCCAGCATTTT.

The V call is TRBV29-1, the J call TRBJ1-3; maybe TRBD1 (5 bases). The CDR3 has 16 residues. With 7 bases removed from V and 0 bases from J, the gap between germline ends came to 19 bases. CDR1 is SQVTM and CDR2 is ANQGSEA in the germline V gene. CDR3 nucleotide sequence: TGCAGCGCTAAGTTTAAGGGGCGAGACTCTGGAAACACCATATATTTT. Protein sequence: CSAKFKGRDSGNTIYF.

The genes are TRBV5-6 and TRBJ1-1; tentative D call: TRBD1 (5 bases). Looked up from germline, CDR1 is SGHDT and CDR2 is YYEEEE. The V end lost 4 bases, the J end lost 10 bases, and 17 bases lay between the germline ends. CDR3 length: 13 residues. CDR3 sequence (DNA): TGTGCCAGCAGCCGTACGGCAGGGAGTAGAGCTTTCTTT. As protein: CASSRTAGSRAFF. The full variable domain, its missing parts supplied by reference TRBV5-6 and TRBJ1-1, is DAGVTQSPTHLIKTRGQQVTLRCSPKSGHDTVSWYQQALGQGPQFIFQYYEEEERQRGNFPDRFSGHQFPNYSSELNVNALLLGDSALYLCASSRTAGSRAFFGQGTRLTVV.

The chain couples TRBV7-2 to TRBJ1-2, with D perhaps matching TRBD1 (5 bases). V was trimmed by 3 bases and J by 8 bases, leaving 13 bases between them. The CDR3 is 13 amino acids. The V gene's germline CDR1 is SGHTA and CDR2 FQGNSA. CDR3 bases: TGTGCCAGCAGCTTCACAGCCCCAGGGGGCTACACCTTC. This encodes CASSFTAPGGYTF.

This rearrangement joins TRBV9 to TRBJ2-3, with 8 bases lining up with TRBD1. Germline V gene lookup returns CDR1 SGDLS and CDR2 YYNGEE. The CDR3 length is 16 residues. The V and J ends lost 3 bases and 2 bases, in that order; junction bases with no gene match: 8. The CDR3 protein is CASSDDRGGLTDTQYF. The CDR3 DNA is TGTGCCAGCAGCGATGACAGGGGCGGTCTCACAGATACGCAGTATTTT.

Only one count was recorded for this clone. The genes are TRBV7-7 and TRBJ2-2; 8 positions agree with TRBD1. The J segment lost 6 bases and the V segment lost 5 bases, leaving 8 bases of the junction unmatched. The CDR3 is made up of 15 amino acids. Germline assignment: CDR1 SSHAT and CDR2 FNYEAQ (reference sequence). CDR3 amino acids: CASSPGTGWAGELFF. CDR3 nucleotide sequence: TGTGCCAGCAGCCCCGGGACAGGATGGGCCGGGGAGCTGTTTTTT.

This chain joins TRBV18 and TRBJ1-6; D unclear. V shed 2 bases and J shed 8 bases, with 10 bases lying between them. Germline V gives CDR1 KGHSH, CDR2 LQKENI. CDR3 size: 14 residues. The CDR3 sequence is CASSPLPRDSPLHF. The CDR3 DNA follows: TGTGCCAGCTCACCATTACCGCGAGATTCACCCCTCCACTTT.

V gene TRBV29-1 combines with J gene TRBJ2-1; possibly TRBD1 for D (5 bases). CDR1 is SQVTM and CDR2 is ANQGSEA in the germline V gene. This CDR3 contains 16 residues. With 5 bases removed from V and 1 base from J, the gap between germline ends came to 18 bases. CDR3 in amino acids: CSVRERQGQSYNEQFF. The CDR3 DNA sequence: TGCAGCGTTCGCGAGAGGCAGGGTCAATCCTACAATGAGCAGTTCTTC.

The V and J genes are TRBV28 and TRBJ1-2; D unresolved. The CDR3 loop spans 14 amino acids. Per germline, CDR1 MDHEN and CDR2 SYDVKM. Trimming took 5 bases from V and 4 from J, leaving 14 bases between them. CDR3 nucleotide sequence: TGTGCCAGCAGTCAAAGCCGGGGTTTCTATGGCTACACCTTC. Translating gives CASSQSRGFYGYTF.